The following is a T cell receptor beta chain sequence with its context. The data stem from a study of blood T cell repertoires in COVID-19. The wider study: From T cells, B-cell-depleted T cells, or PBMCs came the material, which was cDNA or gDNA.

The data were produced by immunoSEQ multiplex PCR, yet TCRdb's version contains in-frame clones alone and is incomplete. The table has tens of thousands of clones, roughly 84% seen once; the top ten hold around 1.5%. The receptor comes from a man aged 50 to 60 with acute or convalescent COVID-19. The specimen was peripheral blood.

CDR3 loop: CASSLGGTSGPLALYEQYF. CDR3 sequence (DNA): TGTGCCAGCAGCTTAGGAGGGACTAGCGGGCCTTTAGCTCTCTACGAGCAGTACTTC. The rearrangement links TRBV7-9 to TRBJ2-7; 12 bases match TRBD2. With V trimmed by 1 base and J by 3 bases, 13 bases remained unmatched. CDR1 is SEHNR and CDR2 is FQNEAQ in the germline V gene (reference sequence). The CDR3 is made up of 19 amino acids.